These 31 T cell receptor beta chains originate from one sample sequenced in a study of T cell repertoires in cytomegalovirus infection. TCRdb re-called the reads with MiXCR, one entry per CDR3 protein. Of some 240,000 distinct CDR3 sequences listed, about 15% were seen once; the top ten hold roughly half. Material for sequencing was CD8+ T cells from PBMCs. These receptors were obtained from a human donor in good health (CMV status not recorded). Some clones in this sample may be carry-over from other donors' samples.

At least ten counts were recorded for this clonotype. V and J are TRBV6-2 or TRBV6-3 and TRBJ1-2; D remains unclear. Germline CDR1 and CDR2: MNHEY and SVGEGT. V shed 6 bases and J shed 3 bases, with 14 bases lying between them. The CDR3 spans 14 residues. CDR3 amino acids: CASSPAVFDYGYTF. The CDR3 nucleotides read TGTGCCAGCAGCCCCGCCGTGTTCGACTATGGCTACACCTTC.

The gene calls are TRBV18 and TRBJ2-2; perhaps TRBD2 as D (6 bases). Germline loops: CDR1 KGHSH, CDR2 LQKENI. The CDR3 has 16 amino acids. Trimming took off 3 bases at V and 6 bases at J, with 17 bases between the two ends. The CDR3 DNA reads as TGTGCCAGCTCACCTCGAGACCAGGGAGGAGCCGGGGAGCTGTTTTTT. It encodes CASSPRDQGGAGELFF.

This clonotype was observed at least ten times. This chain links TRBV6-2 or TRBV6-3 with TRBJ1-1; D not certain. The CDR3 covers 13 residues. Trimming cost V 6 bases and J 3 bases, with 11 bases left between them. Germline lookup yields CDR1 MNHEY and CDR2 SVGEGT. CDR3 in DNA: TGTGCCAGCAGCCTGACGAGACACACTGAAGCTTTCTTT. Its translation: CASSLTRHTEAFF.

The chain is built from TRBV28 and TRBJ1-3; tentatively, D is TRBD1 (6 bases). This CDR3 has 17 amino acids. Germline CDR1 is MDHEN and CDR2 is SYDVKM. V was clipped by 2 bases and J by 4 bases, with 18 bases between them. The CDR3 loop is CASSLKFPGAPGNTIYF. The CDR3 DNA follows: TGTGCCAGCAGTTTAAAATTTCCGGGGGCGCCCGGAAACACCATATATTTT.

This clonotype showed up many times. The chain employs TRBV7-2 and TRBJ2-1; TRBD2 aligns across 10 bases. The V and J ends lost 8 bases and 6 bases, in that order; junction bases with no gene match: 13. The CDR3 is 16 residues long. From germline, CDR1 is SGHTA and CDR2 FQGNSA. CDR3 DNA: TGTGCCAGCCTAGACCCTCTAGCGGGGGTCCTCAATGAGCAGTTCTTC. It specifies CASLDPLAGVLNEQFF.

This clonotype was seen more than once but under ten times. CDR3 protein: CASTADGNNQPQHF. The CDR3 DNA reads as TGTGCCAGCACGGCGGACGGTAATAATCAGCCCCAGCATTTT. This chain uses TRBV28 with TRBJ1-5; D ambiguous. The V gene's germline CDR1 is MDHEN and CDR2 SYDVKM. CDR3 length equals 14 residues. The V end was cut by 7 bases, the J end by 4 bases, with 14 bases between. The full variable domain, in which reference TRBV28 and TRBJ1-5 provide the parts outside the CDR3, is DVKVTQSSRYLVKRTGEKVFLECVQDMDHENMFWYRQDPGLGLRLIYFSYDVKMKEKGDIPEGYSVSREKKERFSLILESASTNQTSMYLCASTADGNNQPQHFGDGTRLSIL.

This clonotype was recorded a few times. This chain uses TRBV6-1 with TRBJ2-7; TRBD1 matches at 8 bases. This CDR3 is 14 amino acids long. From germline, CDR1 is MNHNS and CDR2 SASEGT. After removal of 1 base from V and 4 bases from J, the junction contained 3 bases not matched to a gene. For the CDR3, the DNA is TGTGCCAGCAGTGAAGAGGGACAGGTATACGAGCAGTACTTC. Translating gives CASSEEGQVYEQYF.

The chain carries TRBV29-1 and TRBJ1-1; 7 positions agree with TRBD1. This CDR3 has 12 residues. The V gene's germline CDR1 is SQVTM and CDR2 ANQGSEA. CDR3 bases: TGCGGCGGGCGCCGACAGGGCGCTGAAGCTTTCTTT. Translating gives CGGRRQGAEAFF.

This clonotype was detected ten times or more. V usage is TRBV6-2 or TRBV6-3 and J usage is TRBJ2-1; TRBD2 aligns across 11 bases. The ends lost 6 bases at V and 0 bases at J; junction bases unmatched: 4. The CDR3 loop spans 16 amino acids. Germline V gene sequence: CDR1 MNHEY, CDR2 SVGEGT. In DNA form, the CDR3 reads TGTGCCAGCAGGGCTAGCGGGGGGAGCTCCTACAATGAGCAGTTCTTC. Protein product: CASRASGGSSYNEQFF.

CDR3: CASSSSMGYNEQFF. CDR3 nucleotide sequence: TGTGCCAGCAGTTCTTCCATGGGTTACAATGAGCAGTTCTTC. This sequence joins TRBV6-2 or TRBV6-3 and TRBJ2-1, with unresolved D. Germline V gene sequence: CDR1 MNHEY, CDR2 SVGEGT. Trimming stripped 4 bases from V and 4 bases from J, with 11 bases between. The CDR3 sequence is 14 residues long.

This clonotype was seen at least ten times. This chain uses TRBV6-1 with TRBJ1-1; a weak D match, TRBD1 (5 bases). This CDR3 is 15 amino acids long. The V end lost 5 bases, the J end lost 0 bases, and 13 bases lay between the germline ends. Germline CDR1 and CDR2: MNHNS and SASEGT. CDR3 bases: TGTGCCAGCAGTCCAATCCAGGGACTGAACACTGAAGCTTTCTTT. Translated: CASSPIQGLNTEAFF.

This clonotype was counted only a few times. The chain has TRBV6-5 and TRBJ1-2; 7 nucleotides align to TRBD1. The germline V gene encodes CDR1 MNHEY and CDR2 SVGAGI. The CDR3 sequence is 13 residues long. With 6 bases clipped from V and 6 bases from J, the junction kept 7 bases outside the gene matches. The CDR3 DNA reads TGTGCCAGCAGCCTGACAGGGCCCGATGGCTACACCTTC. This gives the protein CASSLTGPDGYTF.

This chain uses TRBV10-3 with TRBJ2-5, with D possibly TRBD2 on 6 matching bases. The V end was cut by 5 bases, the J end by 3 bases, with 22 bases between. The CDR3 has 17 residues. CDR1 ENHRY and CDR2 SYGVKD come from the germline V gene. CDR3: CAISTLDGPEGEETQYF. In nucleotides, the CDR3 is TGTGCCATCAGTACCTTAGACGGGCCGGAGGGTGAAGAGACCCAGTACTTC.

This clonotype showed up just a few times. The gene calls are TRBV27 and TRBJ2-6, with D tentatively TRBD2 (7 bases). Per the germline V gene, CDR1 is MNHEY and CDR2 is SMNVEV (reference sequence). There are 18 residues in the CDR3. Trimming took 3 bases from V and 3 from J, leaving 18 bases between them. The CDR3 DNA reads as TGTGCCAGCAGTTTCCAGGCTCCGGGGGGCTTTGGGGCCAACGTCCTGACTTTC. It translates to CASSFQAPGGFGANVLTF.

This clonotype has only a few counts. The chain uses TRBV6-6 and TRBJ2-7; 7 bases fit TRBD1. The CDR3 length is 15 residues. CDR1 is MNHNY and CDR2 is SVGAGI in the germline V gene (reference sequence). V trimming: 8 bases; J trimming: 0 bases; junction bases outside the gene matches: 10. The CDR3 is CASETRGQNSYEQYF. The CDR3 DNA is TGTGCCAGCGAAACTAGGGGACAGAACTCCTACGAGCAGTACTTC.

This clonotype was detected many times. The chain joins TRBV19 to TRBJ2-1, with D possibly called TRBD1 or TRBD2 (5 bases each). Germline lookup yields CDR1 LNHDA and CDR2 SQIVND (reference sequence). The length of the CDR3 is 11 residues. Trimming cost V 8 bases and J 8 bases, with 10 bases left between them. CDR3 nucleotides: TGTGCCAGTCGCCTGGGGGATGAGCAGTTCTTC. Translation: CASRLGDEQFF.

The chain has TRBV20-1 and TRBJ2-7; 10 positions match TRBD2. The V gene end was trimmed by 3 bases and the J gene end by 3 bases; junction bases not matched to a gene: 2. The germline gives CDR1 DFQATT, CDR2 SNEGSKA (reference sequence). The CDR3 is made up of 13 amino acids. The CDR3 region has the DNA TGCAGTGCTAGGAGCGGGGGGGACTACGAGCAGTACTTC. Translated: CSARSGGDYEQYF.

The chain links TRBV19 to TRBJ2-1, with 10 positions matching TRBD2. This CDR3 region has 15 residues. V gave up 5 bases and J gave up 9 bases; unmatched junction bases: 10. CDR1 and CDR2 from the germline V gene are LNHDA and SQIVND (reference sequence). The CDR3 sequence: CASSPTSGVQGEQFF. The CDR3 DNA reads TGTGCCAGTAGTCCCACTAGCGGGGTACAGGGTGAGCAGTTCTTC.

This clonotype was counted between two and nine times. Relative to the germline gene, one junction end is altered; a read error may explain this. J is TRBJ2-7 and V is TRBV5-3, with D possibly being TRBD1 or TRBD2 (6 bases each). TRBV5-3 is treated as an ORF (open reading frame) with a function not yet certain. The CDR3 is 14 residues long. CDR3 DNA: TGTGCCAGCAGCTGGACGGGGGCGACGTACGAGCAGTACTTC. It specifies CASSWTGATYEQYF.

The chain employs TRBV20-1 and TRBJ2-3, with a weak D call TRBD2 (6 bases). V lost 6 bases to trimming and J lost 0 bases, with 19 bases between them. The CDR3 covers 16 residues. The V gene's germline CDR1 is DFQATT and CDR2 SNEGSKA (reference sequence). The CDR3 is CSAKVFGGVSTDTQYF. The CDR3, as DNA: TGCAGTGCCAAGGTCTTCGGGGGAGTAAGCACAGATACGCAGTATTTT.

V is TRBV5-6 and J is TRBJ2-7; 7 bases fit TRBD1. The CDR3 is made up of 14 amino acids. The junction had 9 bases not matched to a gene; V was cut back by 2 bases and J by 7 bases. The germline V gene encodes CDR1 SGHDT and CDR2 YYEEEE. The DNA for the CDR3 is TGTGCCAGCAGCTTCCCGGGACAGCCCTTGGAGCAGTACTTC. Its translation: CASSFPGQPLEQYF.

This clonotype occurred a few times. The V and J genes are TRBV20-1 and TRBJ2-1; D is possibly TRBD2 (5 bases). CDR3 size: 14 residues. V was shortened by 4 bases and J by 4 bases, with 14 bases between the two germline ends. Germline values: CDR1 DFQATT, CDR2 SNEGSKA (reference sequence). The CDR3 nucleotides are TGCAGTGCTAAGTTGAGAGGGATTTACAATGAGCAGTTCTTC. Protein sequence: CSAKLRGIYNEQFF.

This clonotype was seen ten or more times. V is TRBV7-2 and J is TRBJ2-5; D is unclear. V dropped 1 base and J dropped 5 bases, with 8 bases sitting between them. The CDR3 runs to 13 residues. Germline V CDR1 and CDR2: SGHTA, FQGNSA. The CDR3 here is CASSLEIQETQYF. The DNA for the CDR3 is TGTGCCAGCAGCTTAGAAATCCAGGAGACCCAGTACTTC.

This clonotype has more than one count but fewer than ten. The chain combines TRBV27 with TRBJ2-7; TRBD2 might be the D (6 bases). Trimming left V 1 base short and J 6 bases short, with 10 bases between. Germline assignment: CDR1 MNHEY and CDR2 SMNVEV (reference sequence). This CDR3 has 13 residues. The CDR3 reads CASSLYGGSEQYF. The CDR3 bases are TGTGCCAGCAGTTTATACGGGGGTTCCGAGCAGTACTTC.

This chain links TRBV7-9 with TRBJ2-5; perhaps TRBD2 as D (5 bases). CDR3 size: 14 residues. Germline CDR1 and CDR2: SEHNR and FQNEAQ (reference sequence). The V gene lost 5 bases and the J gene lost 4 bases, with 14 bases spanning the gap. DNA of the CDR3: TGTGCCAGCAGCCTTAAAGGGAGTCGAGAGACCCAGTACTTC. This encodes CASSLKGSRETQYF.

This clonotype was observed many times. V and J are TRBV10-3 and TRBJ1-6, with D uncertain. V was shortened by 7 bases and J by 5 bases, with 9 bases between the two germline ends. The CDR3 covers 13 residues. Germline CDR1 and CDR2: ENHRY and SYGVKD. This CDR3 reads CAIKGTNNSPLHF. CDR3 nucleotide sequence: TGTGCCATCAAGGGCACGAATAATTCACCCCTCCACTTT.

The V gene is TRBV11-2, the J gene TRBJ2-5; D is possibly TRBD1 (6 bases). Per the germline V gene, CDR1 is SGHAT and CDR2 is FQNNGV. V was pared by 5 bases and J by 4 bases, with 17 bases between. The CDR3 consists of 15 residues. Here the CDR3 reads CASSPGQLIIETQYF. The CDR3 bases are TGTGCCAGCAGCCCCGGACAGTTAATAATAGAGACCCAGTACTTC.

This clonotype showed up many times. The V and J genes are TRBV7-8 and TRBJ2-7; tentative D call: TRBD1 (5 bases). Trimming stripped 7 bases from V and 3 bases from J, with 13 bases between. CDR1 SGHVS and CDR2 FQNEAQ come from the germline V gene. This CDR3 spans 13 amino acids. CDR3 sequence reads: CASTLGALYEQYF. CDR3 bases: TGTGCCAGCACCCTAGGGGCCCTCTACGAGCAGTACTTC. Supplemented by reference TRBV7-8 and TRBJ2-7, the full variable domain reads GAGVSQSPRYKVAKRGQDVALRCDPISGHVSLFWYQQALGQGPEFLTYFQNEAQLDKSGLPSDRFFAERPEGSVSTLKIQRTQQEDSAVYLCASTLGALYEQYFGPGTRLTVT.

This clonotype appeared many times. J is TRBJ2-7 and V is TRBV2, with 7 bases that match TRBD2. J lost 5 bases, V lost 5 bases, and 0 bases had no gene match. In germline, CDR1 is SNHLY, CDR2 FYNNEI. The CDR3 length is 11 residues. CDR3 in DNA: TGTGCCAGCAGTAGCGGGAACGAGCAGTACTTC. It specifies CASSSGNEQYF.

This clonotype appeared a few times. The chain uses TRBV20-1 and TRBJ2-1; D remains ambiguous. Germline V gene sequence: CDR1 DFQATT, CDR2 SNEGSKA (reference sequence). With 7 bases removed from V and 0 bases from J, the gap between germline ends came to 10 bases. The CDR3 has 13 amino acids. The DNA for the CDR3 is TGCAGTGTTCAGACTGACTCCTACAATGAGCAGTTCTTC. Its translation is CSVQTDSYNEQFF.

This clonotype showed up many times. The chain links TRBV12-3 or TRBV12-4 to TRBJ1-1; possible D gene TRBD1, 6 bases. V lost 4 bases and J 5 bases, leaving 14 bases between the germline ends. The CDR3 spans 14 residues. As DNA, the CDR3 is TGTGCCAGCAGTTCAGGAGGGGGTCGGACTGAAGCTTTCTTT. Protein product: CASSSGGGRTEAFF.